This T cell receptor beta chain derives from a study of molecular identifiers for immune sequencing clone quantification. Study summary: Replicates split RNA from roughly 18,000 or 92,000 naive CD8 cells five ways, and the researchers sequenced four portions.

Study-level results: For highly expanded clones, sizes could be underestimated when identical TCR molecules share a barcode. Naive cells had under 1% of molecules in clones above 20 RNA copies, effectors over 98%.

Sorted naive CD8 T cells, roughly 20,000 to 1,100,000, were sequenced from 10%, 30% or 50% RNA. For this clonotype: What it binds is not known.

MiXCR, run by TCRdb on the PCR reads, gives a single entry per CDR3 protein. Of under 600,000 distinct CDR3 sequences listed, about 25% were seen once; the top ten hold roughly 0.77%. With V trimmed by 10 bases and J by 1 base, 5 bases remained unmatched. The CDR3 contains 13 residues. Germline CDR1 reads MNHEY; CDR2 reads SMNVEV (reference sequence). V is TRBV27 and J is TRBJ2-3, with TRBD2 matching over 7 bases. The TCR sequence derives from a human donor in good health. Some libraries in this study had Jurkat cell RNA spiked in. Specimen: naive CD8+ T cells from blood, with Jurkat cell RNA spiked in. Subset defined: FACS-sorted CD8+CD4-CCR7+CD45RA+ naive T cells. The CDR3 loop is CATSGIGTDTQYF. As DNA, the CDR3 is TGTGCCACAAGCGGGATAGGCACAGATACGCAGTATTTT.